This T cell receptor (beta chain) was identified in a study of T cell responses to AZD1222 COVID-19 vaccine. CDR3 length equals 12 residues. The germline V and J ends were trimmed by 6 bases and 0 bases, with 4 bases remaining between them. Per the germline V gene, CDR1 is LNHDA and CDR2 is SQIVND (reference sequence). Sequenced by immunoSEQ multiplex PCR; TCRdb stores in-frame clones only, minus some. The repertoire holds about 130,000 clones, with about nine tenths as singletons. The receptor comes from an adult in good health. The V and J genes are TRBV19 and TRBJ2-3; D gene uncertain. Sequences were derived from peripheral blood, sampled on day 0 of MenACWY control vaccination. As DNA, the CDR3 is TGTGCCAGTAGCCCTAGCACAGATACGCAGTATTTT. Translated, it gives CASSPSTDTQYF.